This T cell receptor (beta chain) came from a study of chemoradiotherapy in HPV16-positive cancers. Study observations and caveats: Functional assays defining HPV-specific T cells used only a couple of HPV16-positive patients. In HPV16-positive patients, HPV-responsive T-cell expansion tracked better recurrence-free survival. Candidate HPV-specific clones and E7-related TCR motifs grew in tumor during treatment.

This CDR3 is built from 17 residues. The V gene's germline CDR1 is SGHDT and CDR2 YYEEEE. The V and J ends lost 4 bases and 3 bases respectively, with 21 bases between them. This clone is a singleton in its sample. Its antigen is still unknown. Repertoires were generated with immunoSEQ multiplex PCR, while TCRdb's copy carries only in-frame clones and drops some. Of more than 25,000 clones in the sample, over 85% were seen once. This receptor was obtained from a human donor with HPV-associated anogenital cancer. The chain has TRBV5-6 and TRBJ2-3; D may be TRBD2 (5 bases). The material sequenced was blood, taken from a patient who underwent chemoradiotherapy. In DNA form, the CDR3 reads TGTGCCAGCAGCCCCTGGAGGAAATCGCATAGTACAGATACGCAGTATTTT. Translating gives CASSPWRKSHSTDTQYF.